This T cell receptor (beta chain) was found in a study of T cells in localized non-small cell lung cancer. This clone has just a few counts. Its antigen is still unknown. Whole-study results and caveats: A median of 57 clones ranked among the top 100 in tumor appeared in adjacent lung. Measurement of T cell clonality placed uninvolved adjacent lung highest, above the level in tumor.

Sequenced by immunoSEQ multiplex PCR; TCRdb stores in-frame clones only, minus some. The table shows roughly 30,000 clones, with 88% occurring only once. The starting material was peripheral blood, obtained before any cancer treatment. The clonotype originates from a woman between 40 and 69 years old with stage I lung adenocarcinoma.

DNA for the CDR3: TGTGCCAGCAGCCCGGACGGTTCTGGAAACACCATATATTTT. Protein product: CASSPDGSGNTIYF. This rearrangement joins TRBV7-9 to TRBJ1-3; no definite D call. This CDR3 contains 14 residues. Germline values: CDR1 SEHNR, CDR2 FQNEAQ (reference sequence). The germline V and J ends were trimmed by 5 bases and 1 base, with 9 bases remaining between them.